What follows are 31 T cell receptor beta chains derived from one specimen sequenced in a study of cytomegalovirus exposure and HLA in healthy donors. The PCR had 60 Vbeta and 13 Jbeta primers. Method: immunoSEQ multiplex PCR; TCRdb's copy keeps in-frame clones and lacks some. The data hold 120,000 or so clones, with 80% observed a single time. The sequencing sample was made of PBMCs. All receptors come from a man aged 30-40 years in good health and CMV-seropositive.

The rearrangement joins TRBV6-4 to TRBJ1-1; 9 nucleotides agree with TRBD1. Germline V gene data show CDR1 as MRHNA and CDR2 as SNTAGT. The CDR3 is made up of 14 amino acids. J was trimmed by 5 bases and V by 3 bases; bases with no gene match: 4. CDR3 DNA: TGTGCCAGCAGTGATGGGACAGGGCGAACTGAAGCTTTCTTT. Encoded protein: CASSDGTGRTEAFF.

This sequence joins TRBV15 and TRBJ1-6; D may be TRBD1 (6 bases). Trimming cost V 0 bases and J 9 bases, with 18 bases left between them. The CDR3 runs 17 residues. Germline V CDR1 and CDR2: LNHNV, YYDKDF (reference sequence). The CDR3 DNA reads TGTGCCACCAGCAGAGAGAATAGGGGGGGGCTGGTTTCACCCCTCCACTTT. As protein: CATSRENRGGLVSPLHF.

V gene TRBV7-2 combines with J gene TRBJ2-3; D might be TRBD2 (6 bases). Germline V gives CDR1 SGHTA, CDR2 FQGNSA. CDR3 length: 17 amino acids. The V end lost 1 base, the J end lost 0 bases, and 14 bases lay between the germline ends. As DNA, the CDR3 is TGTGCCAGCAGCTTAGATAGCGGCAAAACTAGCACAGATACGCAGTATTTT. This sequence encodes CASSLDSGKTSTDTQYF.

The rearrangement links TRBV7-9 to TRBJ2-5; D perhaps matches TRBD1 (6 bases). Germline lookup yields CDR1 SEHNR and CDR2 FQNEAQ (reference sequence). The CDR3 is 15 amino acids. Trimming shortened V by 0 bases and J by 2 bases, and 10 bases separated the two germline ends. This chain's CDR3 is CASSLADRPQETQYF. The DNA of the CDR3 is TGTGCCAGCAGCTTAGCCGACAGGCCACAAGAGACCCAGTACTTC.

The chain employs TRBV7-3 and TRBJ2-1; no definite D call. The CDR3 is 12 residues long. Germline CDR1 reads SGHTA; CDR2 reads FQGTGA. The V end was cut by 5 bases, the J end by 10 bases, with 12 bases between. CDR3 coding DNA: TGTGCCAGCAGCCCCACGGGTCGGGAGCAGTTCTTC. Translated: CASSPTGREQFF.

The chain combines TRBV18 with TRBJ1-1, with D uncertain. Germline CDR1 is KGHSH and CDR2 is LQKENI. V lost 1 base to trimming and J lost 1 base, with 7 bases between them. The CDR3 is 14 residues long. CDR3 sequence (DNA): TGTGCCAGCTCACCACGGCGGGGGAACACTGAAGCTTTCTTT. It codes for CASSPRRGNTEAFF.

V gene TRBV19 combines with J gene TRBJ1-5; D is ambiguous. Per the germline V gene, CDR1 is LNHDA and CDR2 is SQIVND (reference sequence). Between the trimmed V and J ends, which lost 4 bases and 3 bases, there was a span of 13 bases. This CDR3 region has 15 residues. The CDR3 bases are TGTGCCAGTAGTACCACAGAGATCACCAATCAGCCCCAGCATTTT. Its translation is CASSTTEITNQPQHF.

This clone was detected only a few times. This chain connects TRBV4-1 to TRBJ2-2; 9 nucleotides line up with TRBD1. Germline lookup yields CDR1 MGHRA and CDR2 YSYEKL. Trimming took 2 bases from V and 3 from J; bases not matched to a gene: 10. The CDR3 has 18 residues. The CDR3 nucleotides are TGCGCCAGCAGCCAAAGGGGGGGTACAGGGGGCTACACCGGGGAGCTGTTTTTT. Its translation is CASSQRGGTGGYTGELFF.

The chain employs TRBV25-1 and TRBJ2-3, with 7 positions matching TRBD1. This CDR3 is 14 amino acids long. The germline V gene has CDR1 MGHDK and CDR2 SYGVNS. The V gene end was trimmed by 8 bases and the J gene end by 1 base; junction bases not matched to a gene: 6. The CDR3 nucleotides are TGTGCCAGCGAAAACACAGGGGGCACAGATACGCAGTATTTT. Encoded protein: CASENTGGTDTQYF.

There are a few counts of this clone. The chain is built from TRBV7-3 and TRBJ2-7; D is possibly TRBD1 (6 bases). The CDR3 spans 15 residues. Trimming stripped 3 bases from V and 3 bases from J, with 15 bases between. In germline, CDR1 is SGHTA, CDR2 FQGTGA. In nucleotides, the CDR3 is TGTGCCAGCAGCTTGCAGGGGTCTCCAAACTACGAGCAGTACTTC. Amino acid sequence: CASSLQGSPNYEQYF.

The chain employs TRBV19 and TRBJ1-1, with D tentatively TRBD1 (5 bases). This CDR3 has 16 residues. Trimming removed 7 bases from V and 1 base from J, with 19 bases in between. CDR1 LNHDA and CDR2 SQIVND come from the germline V gene (reference sequence). The CDR3 region is CASTPTMTARNTEAFF. The DNA for the CDR3 is TGTGCCAGTACCCCTACAATGACAGCACGGAACACTGAAGCTTTCTTT.

This clone turned up a few times. The chain is built from TRBV27 and TRBJ1-4, with a possible D match to TRBD1 (5 bases). The germline CDR1 and CDR2 sequences are MNHEY and SMNVEV (reference sequence). The CDR3 spans 14 residues. Trimming left V 7 bases short and J 7 bases short, with 16 bases between. The CDR3: CASTTAGGSEKLFF. DNA of the CDR3: TGTGCCAGCACCACGGCGGGGGGAAGTGAAAAACTGTTTTTT.

The CDR3 nucleotides read TGTGCCAGCAGTGAGCTCGGGGTCCAAGGGGAAAAACTGTTTTTT. As protein: CASSELGVQGEKLFF. The chain has TRBV2 and TRBJ1-4; D not resolved. The CDR3 contains 15 residues. Germline assignment: CDR1 SNHLY and CDR2 FYNNEI. V was clipped by 3 bases and J by 8 bases, with 16 bases between them.

This clone was picked up a small number of times. The rearrangement joins TRBV7-9 to TRBJ2-7, with 8 nucleotides matching TRBD2. Germline V gives CDR1 SEHNR, CDR2 FQNEAQ (reference sequence). Losses at the gene ends were 1 base for V and 1 base for J; bases not matched to a gene: 6. This CDR3 has 16 amino acids. The CDR3 sequence: CASSLVGAGGSYEQYF. The DNA of the CDR3 is TGTGCCAGCAGCTTAGTAGGGGCGGGGGGTTCCTACGAGCAGTACTTC.

J is TRBJ1-1 and V is TRBV28; D is uncertain. V was pared by 2 bases and J by 11 bases, with 15 bases between. Germline V gene lookup returns CDR1 MDHEN and CDR2 SYDVKM. The CDR3 runs to 13 residues. The CDR3: CASSLHGLRGAFF. The CDR3 region has the DNA TGTGCCAGCAGTTTACACGGACTTCGTGGTGCTTTCTTT.

The chain joins TRBV9 to TRBJ2-1; 8 bases fit TRBD2. CDR1 and CDR2 from the germline V gene are SGDLS and YYNGEE. Losses at the gene ends were 3 bases for V and 0 bases for J; bases not matched to a gene: 17. The CDR3 extends over 20 amino acids. For the CDR3, the DNA is TGTGCCAGCAGCGCTTCTCTGGGCGGGGGGCCCCCGAGCTCCTACAATGAGCAGTTCTTC. It encodes CASSASLGGGPPSSYNEQFF.

The genes are TRBV19 and TRBJ1-2; 7 bases map to TRBD1. J was trimmed by 4 bases and V by 5 bases; bases with no gene match: 4. The CDR3 length is 13 residues. CDR1 is LNHDA and CDR2 is SQIVND in the germline V gene (reference sequence). The CDR3 sequence is CASSPDRAYGYTF. DNA for the CDR3: TGTGCCAGTAGTCCCGACAGGGCCTATGGCTACACCTTC. The full variable domain, rest sourced from reference TRBV19 and TRBJ1-2, is DGGITQSPKYLFRKEGQNVTLSCEQNLNHDAMYWYRQDPGQGLRLIYYSQIVNDFQKGDIAEGYSVSREKKESFPLTVTSAQKNPTAFYLCASSPDRAYGYTFGSGTRLTVV.

V is TRBV30 and J is TRBJ1-3, with 7 positions matching TRBD1. This CDR3 region has 15 residues. The junction had 9 bases not matched to a gene; V was cut back by 3 bases and J by 4 bases. The germline V gene has CDR1 GTSNPN and CDR2 SVGIG (reference sequence). In DNA, the CDR3 is TGTGCCTGGAGGGTTACAGGGGCATCCGGAAACACCATATATTTT. The encoded protein is CAWRVTGASGNTIYF.

The rearrangement uses TRBV2 and TRBJ1-2; unclear D gene. Trimming removed 0 bases at V and 6 bases at J, with 14 bases between. Per the germline V gene, CDR1 is SNHLY and CDR2 is FYNNEI. This CDR3 region has 15 residues. The CDR3 reads CASSEARSEHHGYTF. The CDR3, as DNA: TGTGCCAGCAGTGAAGCTCGTTCGGAGCACCATGGCTACACCTTC.

The chain joins TRBV5-1 to TRBJ2-3, with a possible D match to TRBD1 (6 bases). The CDR3 consists of 14 residues. Trimming stripped 3 bases from V and 9 bases from J, with 17 bases between. Per the germline V gene, CDR1 is SGHRS and CDR2 is YFSETQ. The DNA of the CDR3 is TGCGCCAGCAGCTCCGGGACACCTAGAGCCACGCAGTATTTT. As protein: CASSSGTPRATQYF.

The V call is TRBV19, the J call TRBJ1-2; 8 bases are a match to TRBD1. In germline, CDR1 is LNHDA, CDR2 SQIVND (reference sequence). V lost 4 bases to trimming and J lost 3 bases; unmatched junction nucleotides: 1. This CDR3 comprises 13 residues. The CDR3 loop is CASSKDRDYGYTF. For the CDR3, the DNA is TGTGCCAGTAGTAAGGACAGGGACTATGGCTACACCTTC.

The chain combines TRBV4-1 with TRBJ1-2; D possibly corresponds to TRBD1 (5 bases). The CDR3 is 16 amino acids. Germline V gene sequence: CDR1 MGHRA, CDR2 YSYEKL. V was pared by 6 bases and J by 3 bases, with 20 bases between. CDR3 DNA sequence: TGCGCCAGCAGGCAGGAGACGGGGGTTTATCACTATGGCTACACCTTC. This gives the protein CASRQETGVYHYGYTF.

This clone has only one observation. This sequence joins TRBV27 and TRBJ1-1; 7 positions match TRBD1. Germline loops: CDR1 MNHEY, CDR2 SMNVEV (reference sequence). Trimming removed 2 bases from V and 0 bases from J; junction bases left unmatched: 21. The CDR3 covers 21 residues. CDR3 in amino acids: CASSLKPPWSRDRRMNTEAFF. DNA for the CDR3: TGTGCCAGCAGTTTAAAGCCCCCCTGGTCCAGGGACAGACGGATGAACACTGAAGCTTTCTTT.

The chain's CDR3 is CAWSFGTTNYEQYF. The CDR3 nucleotides are TGTGCCTGGAGTTTCGGGACTACAAATTACGAGCAGTACTTC. The chain recombines TRBV30 with TRBJ2-7; 7 nucleotides match TRBD2. V was clipped by 2 bases and J by 4 bases; unmatched bases: 8. CDR3 length: 14 residues. The germline gives CDR1 GTSNPN, CDR2 SVGIG (reference sequence).

V usage is TRBV15 and J usage is TRBJ1-1; no definite D call. The CDR3 runs 13 residues. Per the germline V gene, CDR1 is LNHNV and CDR2 is YYDKDF (reference sequence). The ends were cut back, 7 bases at V and 4 bases at J, with 13 bases in the middle. CDR3 in amino acids: CATTKERSTEAFF. CDR3 nucleotide sequence: TGTGCCACCACTAAGGAGAGGAGCACTGAAGCTTTCTTT.

The chain couples TRBV7-2 to TRBJ2-1; 7 bases line up with TRBD2. V dropped 5 bases and J dropped 7; count of bases not matched to a gene: 11. The germline V gene has CDR1 SGHTA and CDR2 FQGNSA. CDR3 length equals 15 residues. CDR3 region: CASSPPRDYDNEQFF. DNA for the CDR3: TGTGCCAGCAGCCCACCACGGGACTATGATAATGAGCAGTTCTTC.

This chain's CDR3 is CASRSDRMAHQPQHF. The DNA of the CDR3 is TGTGCAAGTCGCTCCGACAGGATGGCCCATCAGCCCCAGCATTTT. The chain joins TRBV12-2 to TRBJ1-5; no DNA check was done on the table's D call, TRBD1. TRBV12-2 is reported as a pseudogene. The CDR3 sequence is 15 residues long.

This chain connects TRBV5-4 to TRBJ1-1, with D perhaps matching TRBD1 (5 bases). Per the germline V gene, CDR1 is SGHNT and CDR2 is YYREEE (reference sequence). Trimming took 5 bases from V and 4 from J, leaving 18 bases between them. The CDR3 length is 15 residues. CDR3 residues: CASSSRPGRGTEAFF. The CDR3 region has the DNA TGTGCCAGCAGTTCTCGACCTGGAAGGGGCACTGAAGCTTTCTTT. Supplemented by reference TRBV5-4 and TRBJ1-1, the full variable domain reads ETGVTQSPTHLIKTRGQQVTLRCSSQSGHNTVSWYQQALGQGPQFIFQYYREEENGRGNFPPRFSGLQFPNYSSELNVNALELDDSALYLCASSSRPGRGTEAFFGQGTRLTVV.

The rearrangement links TRBV10-3 to TRBJ2-7, with 8 bases fitting TRBD1. V gave up 6 bases and J gave up 6 bases; unmatched junction bases: 10. Germline lookup yields CDR1 ENHRY and CDR2 SYGVKD. This CDR3 is built from 14 residues. The CDR3 reads CAIRSDRGRSEQYF. Written as DNA, the CDR3 is TGTGCCATCAGGAGCGACAGGGGACGGTCCGAGCAGTACTTC.

CDR3 residues: CASSSPRQGAAHTQYF. The DNA of the CDR3 is TGCGCCAGCAGCTCGCCACGACAGGGGGCGGCCCATACGCAGTATTTT. This chain joins TRBV5-1 and TRBJ2-3; 10 bases are a match to TRBD1. J lost 7 bases, V lost 3 bases, and 11 bases had no gene match. Germline CDR1 reads SGHRS; CDR2 reads YFSETQ. The CDR3 length is 16 residues.

The chain joins TRBV30 to TRBJ2-3; tentative D call: TRBD2 (5 bases). The CDR3 is 13 residues long. V lost 7 bases to trimming and J lost 0 bases, with 11 bases between them. Germline V gives CDR1 GTSNPN, CDR2 SVGIG (reference sequence). For the CDR3, the DNA is TGTGCCTCGGACTCTGGCAGCACAGATACGCAGTATTTT. It translates to CASDSGSTDTQYF.